This T cell receptor beta chain was observed in a study of T-cell reconstitution after alpha-beta-depleted transplantation in children. Study observations and caveats: TCRbeta diversity was high at day 60 in some patients (a result of surviving recipient T cells and thymic progenitors). T-cell counts and diversity were attributed mostly to newly produced T cells one year after transplant.

Trimming shortened V by 2 bases and J by 9 bases, and 19 bases separated the two germline ends. This CDR3 contains 15 residues. Germline values: CDR1 KGHDR, CDR2 SFDVKD. Unique molecular identifiers were used to barcode this TCRbeta library. TCRdb reprocessed the PCR reads with MiXCR, giving one entry per CDR3 protein. The sample yields around 450,000 distinct CDR3 sequences, about 17% seen once. This clonotype was detected a few times. The antigen remains unidentified. The sample consisted of PBMCs, mostly from graft donor cells, taken 360 days after TCRalphabeta/CD19-depleted stem cell transplant. This TCR derives from a boy in the first two years of life who had a stem cell transplant for Wiskott-Aldrich syndrome, so the T cells may come from the graft donor. The J gene is TRBJ2-7, the V gene TRBV24-1; D might be TRBD2 (6 bases). This chain's CDR3 is CATSDSPTRVEGQYF. As DNA, the CDR3 is TGTGCCACCAGTGATTCCCCGACCCGAGTGGAGGGGCAGTACTTC.